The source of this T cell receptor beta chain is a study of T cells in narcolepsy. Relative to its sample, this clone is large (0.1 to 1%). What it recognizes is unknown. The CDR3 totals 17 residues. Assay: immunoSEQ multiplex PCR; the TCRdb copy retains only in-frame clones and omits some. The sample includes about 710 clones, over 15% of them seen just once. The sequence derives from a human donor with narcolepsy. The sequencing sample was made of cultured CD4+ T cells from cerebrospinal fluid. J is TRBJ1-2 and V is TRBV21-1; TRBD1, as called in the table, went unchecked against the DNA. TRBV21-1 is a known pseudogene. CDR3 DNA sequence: TGTGCCAGCCGGAAGGGGGACAGGGGAGTTTTCTTTTCTGGCTACACCTTC. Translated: CASRKGDRGVFFSGYTF.